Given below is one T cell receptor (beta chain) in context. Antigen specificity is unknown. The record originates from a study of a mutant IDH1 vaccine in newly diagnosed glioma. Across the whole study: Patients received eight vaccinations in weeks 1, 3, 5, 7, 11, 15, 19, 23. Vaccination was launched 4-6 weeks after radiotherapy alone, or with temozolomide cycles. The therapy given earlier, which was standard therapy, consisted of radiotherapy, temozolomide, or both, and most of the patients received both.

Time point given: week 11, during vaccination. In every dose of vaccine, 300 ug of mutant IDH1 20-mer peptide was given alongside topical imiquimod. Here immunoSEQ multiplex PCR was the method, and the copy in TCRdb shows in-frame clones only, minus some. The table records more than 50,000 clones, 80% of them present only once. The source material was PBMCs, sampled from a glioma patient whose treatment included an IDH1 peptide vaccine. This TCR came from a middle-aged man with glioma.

The CDR3 DNA is TGTGCCAGCAGCTTAGTAGGGGTAGGCTACACCTTC. This encodes CASSLVGVGYTF. The J gene is TRBJ1-2, the V gene TRBV7-2; a weak D match, TRBD1 (5 bases). Germline V gives CDR1 SGHTA, CDR2 FQGNSA. The CDR3 is made up of 12 amino acids. Trimming took off 1 base at V and 8 bases at J, with 8 bases between the two ends.